This TCR beta chain was recorded in a study of T cell responses to AZD1222 COVID-19 vaccine. In the case of this clone: Its target is unknown.

Study-wide results and caveats: Repertoire samples came only from after the peak T cell response.

Produced via immunoSEQ multiplex PCR; TCRdb's table is partial and in-frame only. The table lists some 120,000 clones, around 88% of them singletons, with about 10% in the top ten. The CDR3 has 13 amino acids. Per the germline V gene, CDR1 is MNHNY and CDR2 is SVGAGI (reference sequence). The V gene end was trimmed by 5 bases and the J gene end by 8 bases; junction bases not matched to a gene: 6. The TCR was taken from an adult in good health. The chain has TRBV6-6 and TRBJ1-2; 9 bases match TRBD1. This specimen was peripheral blood, taken on day 0 of AZD1222 vaccination. The CDR3 sequence is CASSAGQGLGYTF. CDR3 bases: TGTGCCAGCAGTGCCGGACAGGGGCTCGGCTACACCTTC.